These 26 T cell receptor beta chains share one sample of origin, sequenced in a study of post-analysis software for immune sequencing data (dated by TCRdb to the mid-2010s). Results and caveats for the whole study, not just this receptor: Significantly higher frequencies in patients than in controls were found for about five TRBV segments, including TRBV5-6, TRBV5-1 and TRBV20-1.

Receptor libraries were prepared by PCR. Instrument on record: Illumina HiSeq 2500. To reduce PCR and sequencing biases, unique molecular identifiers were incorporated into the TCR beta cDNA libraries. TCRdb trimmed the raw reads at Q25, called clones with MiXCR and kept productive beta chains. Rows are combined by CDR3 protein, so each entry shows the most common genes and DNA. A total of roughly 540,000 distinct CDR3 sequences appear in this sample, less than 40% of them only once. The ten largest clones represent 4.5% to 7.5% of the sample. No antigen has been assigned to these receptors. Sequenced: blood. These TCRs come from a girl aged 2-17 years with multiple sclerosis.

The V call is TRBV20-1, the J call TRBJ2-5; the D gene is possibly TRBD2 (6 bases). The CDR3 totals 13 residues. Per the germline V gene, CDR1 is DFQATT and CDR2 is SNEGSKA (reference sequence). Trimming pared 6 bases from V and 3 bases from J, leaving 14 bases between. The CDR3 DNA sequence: TGCAGTGCCTTTACGGGGGAGGAAGAGACCCAGTACTTC. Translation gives CSAFTGEEETQYF.

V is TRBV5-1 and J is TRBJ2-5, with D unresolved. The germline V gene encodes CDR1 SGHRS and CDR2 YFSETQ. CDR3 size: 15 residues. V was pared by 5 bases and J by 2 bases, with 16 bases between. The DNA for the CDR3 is TGCGCCAGCAGTCCAGCGAGAGTTGGTCAAGAGACCCAGTACTTC. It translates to CASSPARVGQETQYF.

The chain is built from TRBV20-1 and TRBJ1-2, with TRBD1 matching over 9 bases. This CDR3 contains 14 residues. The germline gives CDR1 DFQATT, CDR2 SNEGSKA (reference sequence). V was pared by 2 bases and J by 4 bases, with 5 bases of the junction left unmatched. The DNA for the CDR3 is TGCAGTGCTAGAAGGGACAGGGCCAGCTATGGCTACACCTTC. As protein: CSARRDRASYGYTF.

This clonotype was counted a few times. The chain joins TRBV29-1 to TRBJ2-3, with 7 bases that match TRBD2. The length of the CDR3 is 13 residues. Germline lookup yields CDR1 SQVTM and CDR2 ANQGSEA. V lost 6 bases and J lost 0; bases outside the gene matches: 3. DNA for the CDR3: TGCAGCGTCGGGGAGGGTAGCACAGATACGCAGTATTTT. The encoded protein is CSVGEGSTDTQYF.

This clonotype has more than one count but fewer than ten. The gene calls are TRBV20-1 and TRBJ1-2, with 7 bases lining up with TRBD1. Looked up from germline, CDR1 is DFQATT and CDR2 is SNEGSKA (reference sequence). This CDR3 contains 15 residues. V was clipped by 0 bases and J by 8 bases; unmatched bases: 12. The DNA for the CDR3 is TGCAGTGCTAGAGAGCTGGACAGGATAGGTGCAGGCTACACCTTC. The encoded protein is CSARELDRIGAGYTF.

For the CDR3, the DNA is TGTGCCAGCAGCCAAGACAGGGTTCCCAATCAGCCCCAGCATTTT. Translating gives CASSQDRVPNQPQHF. The V call is TRBV3-1, the J call TRBJ1-5, with D possibly being TRBD1 (5 bases). The V gene lost 0 bases and the J gene lost 3 bases, with 9 bases spanning the gap. CDR1 and CDR2 (germline): LGHDT, YNNKEL (reference sequence). The CDR3 is made up of 15 amino acids.

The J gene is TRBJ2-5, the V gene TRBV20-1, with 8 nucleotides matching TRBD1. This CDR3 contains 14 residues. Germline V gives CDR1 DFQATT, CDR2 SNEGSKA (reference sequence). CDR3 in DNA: TGCAGCTCTAACACCGGGACAGGAAGGGAGACCCAGTACTTC. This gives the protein CSSNTGTGRETQYF.

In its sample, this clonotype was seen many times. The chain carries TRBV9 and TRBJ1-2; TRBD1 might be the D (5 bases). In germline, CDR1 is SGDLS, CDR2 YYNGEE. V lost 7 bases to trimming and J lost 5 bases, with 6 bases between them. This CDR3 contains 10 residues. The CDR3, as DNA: TGTGCCAGCGCAGGGTATGGCTACACCTTC. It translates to CASAGYGYTF. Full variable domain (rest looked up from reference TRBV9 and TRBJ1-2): DSGVTQTPKHLITATGQRVTLRCSPRSGDLSVYWYQQSLDQGLQFLIQYYNGEERAKGNILERFSAQQFPDLHSELNLSSLELGDSALYFCASAGYGYTFGSGTRLTVV.

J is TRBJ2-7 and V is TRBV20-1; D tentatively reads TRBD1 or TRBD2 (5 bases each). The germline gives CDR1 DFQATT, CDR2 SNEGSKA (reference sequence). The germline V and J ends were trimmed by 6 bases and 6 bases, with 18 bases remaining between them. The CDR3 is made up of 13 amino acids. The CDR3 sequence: CSAPMRGQSEQYF. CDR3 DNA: TGCAGTGCCCCCATGAGGGGTCAGAGCGAGCAGTACTTC.

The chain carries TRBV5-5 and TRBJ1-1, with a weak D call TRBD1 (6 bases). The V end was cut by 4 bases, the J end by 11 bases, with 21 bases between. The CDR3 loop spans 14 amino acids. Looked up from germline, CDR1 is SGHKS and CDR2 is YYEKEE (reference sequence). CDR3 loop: CASSLNKVQGGAFF. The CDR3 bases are TGTGCCAGCAGCCTCAATAAAGTACAGGGCGGCGCTTTCTTT.

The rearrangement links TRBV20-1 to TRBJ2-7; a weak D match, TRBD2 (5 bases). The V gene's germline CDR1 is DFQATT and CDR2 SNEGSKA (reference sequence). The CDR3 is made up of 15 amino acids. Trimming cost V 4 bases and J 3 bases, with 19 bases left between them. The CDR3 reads CSATPNHGVNYEQYF. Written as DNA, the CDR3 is TGCAGTGCTACCCCCAATCACGGGGTCAACTACGAGCAGTACTTC.

CDR3 nucleotide sequence: TGCGCCAGCAGGCCCACCTTAAGCGGGACCCCCTACGAGCAGTACTTC. It yields the protein CASRPTLSGTPYEQYF. The rearrangement joins TRBV5-1 to TRBJ2-7, with 7 bases that match TRBD2. Germline lookup yields CDR1 SGHRS and CDR2 YFSETQ. The CDR3 is 16 amino acids. Germline trimming cut 5 bases from V and 2 bases from J; bases unmatched to any gene: 13.

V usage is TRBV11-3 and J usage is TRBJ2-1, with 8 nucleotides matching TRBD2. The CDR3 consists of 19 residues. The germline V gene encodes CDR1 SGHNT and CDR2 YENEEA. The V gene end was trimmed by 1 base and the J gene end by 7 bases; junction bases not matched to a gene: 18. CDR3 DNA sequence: TGTGCCAGCAGCTTAGGGGCGGGGGCGGGGGGCCGAAGGACGAATGAGCAGTTCTTC. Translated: CASSLGAGAGGRRTNEQFF.

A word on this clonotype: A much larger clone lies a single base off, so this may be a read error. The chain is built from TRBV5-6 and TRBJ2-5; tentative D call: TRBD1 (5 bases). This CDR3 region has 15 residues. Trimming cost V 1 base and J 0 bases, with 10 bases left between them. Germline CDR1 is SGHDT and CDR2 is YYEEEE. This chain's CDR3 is CASSLRGRDQETQYF. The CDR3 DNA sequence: TGTGCCAGCAGCTTGAGGGGCAGGGACCAAGAGACCCAGTACTTC.

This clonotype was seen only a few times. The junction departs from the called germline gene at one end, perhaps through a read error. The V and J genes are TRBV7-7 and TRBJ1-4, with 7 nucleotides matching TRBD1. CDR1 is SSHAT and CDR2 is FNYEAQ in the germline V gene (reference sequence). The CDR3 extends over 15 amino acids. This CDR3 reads CASSLGTAGGEKLFF. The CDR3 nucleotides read TGTGCTAGCAGCTTAGGGACAGCCGGGGGTGAAAAACTGTTTTTT.

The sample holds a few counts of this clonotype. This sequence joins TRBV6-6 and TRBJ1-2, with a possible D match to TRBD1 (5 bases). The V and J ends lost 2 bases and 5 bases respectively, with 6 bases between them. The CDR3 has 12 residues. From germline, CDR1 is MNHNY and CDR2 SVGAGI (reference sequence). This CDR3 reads CASSYDSYGYTF. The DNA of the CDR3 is TGTGCCAGCAGTTACGACAGTTATGGCTACACCTTC.

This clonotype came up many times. CDR3 region: CASSEGGNSYNSPLHF. CDR3 sequence (DNA): TGTGCCAGCAGTGAAGGGGGAAACTCTTATAATTCACCCCTCCACTTT. The chain couples TRBV2 to TRBJ1-6; unclear D gene. The CDR3 spans 16 residues. Trimming took 1 base from V and 4 from J, leaving 11 bases between them. Per the germline V gene, CDR1 is SNHLY and CDR2 is FYNNEI.

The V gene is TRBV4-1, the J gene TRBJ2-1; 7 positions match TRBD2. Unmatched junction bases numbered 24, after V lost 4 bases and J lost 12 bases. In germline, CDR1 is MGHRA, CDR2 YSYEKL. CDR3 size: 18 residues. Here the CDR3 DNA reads TGCGCCAGCAGCCTAAAGCCTACCTTAGAGCGGGGTAAAAAGGGGCAGTTCTTC. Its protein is CASSLKPTLERGKKGQFF.

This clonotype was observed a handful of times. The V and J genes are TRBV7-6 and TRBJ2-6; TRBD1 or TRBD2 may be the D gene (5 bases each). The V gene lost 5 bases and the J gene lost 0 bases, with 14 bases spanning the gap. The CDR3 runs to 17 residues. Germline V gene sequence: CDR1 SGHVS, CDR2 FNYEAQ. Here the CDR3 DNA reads TGTGCCAGCAGCCCCCTTGGGGGTCTCTCTGGGGCCAACGTCCTGACTTTC. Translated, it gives CASSPLGGLSGANVLTF.

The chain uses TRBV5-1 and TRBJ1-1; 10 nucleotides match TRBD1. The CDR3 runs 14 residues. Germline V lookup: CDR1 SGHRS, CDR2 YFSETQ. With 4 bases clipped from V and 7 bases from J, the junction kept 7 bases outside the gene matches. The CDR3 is CASSRGTGDLEAFF. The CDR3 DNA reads TGCGCCAGCAGCCGTGGGACAGGGGACCTTGAAGCTTTCTTT.

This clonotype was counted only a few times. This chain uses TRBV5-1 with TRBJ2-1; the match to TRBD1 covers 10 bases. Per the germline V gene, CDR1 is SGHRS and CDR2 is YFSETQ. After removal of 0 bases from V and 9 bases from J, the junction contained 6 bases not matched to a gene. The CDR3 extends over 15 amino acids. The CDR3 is CASSLDTGQGIEQFF. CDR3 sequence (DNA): TGCGCCAGCAGCTTGGATACGGGACAGGGGATTGAGCAGTTCTTC.

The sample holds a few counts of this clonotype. CDR3 sequence (DNA): TGTGCCAGCAGCACCACGACTAGCGGAGAGACCCAGTACTTC. Amino acid sequence: CASSTTTSGETQYF. The chain is built from TRBV11-2 and TRBJ2-7; 9 bases agree with TRBD2. The end of the DNA fits TRBJ2-5 better, so the J call may be wrong. This CDR3 has 14 residues. Germline loops: CDR1 SGHAT, CDR2 FQNNGV.

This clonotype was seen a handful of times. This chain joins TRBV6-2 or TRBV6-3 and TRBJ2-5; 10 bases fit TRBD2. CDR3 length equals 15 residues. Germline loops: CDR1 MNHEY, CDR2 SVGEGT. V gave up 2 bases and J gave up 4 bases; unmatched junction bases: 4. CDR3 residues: CASSYQRGGLETQYF. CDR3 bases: TGTGCCAGCAGTTACCAGCGGGGGGGCCTAGAGACCCAGTACTTC.

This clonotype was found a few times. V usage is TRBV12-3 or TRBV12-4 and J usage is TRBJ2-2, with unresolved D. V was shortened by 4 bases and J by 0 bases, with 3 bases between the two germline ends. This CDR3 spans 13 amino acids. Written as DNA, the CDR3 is TGTGCCAGCAGTTCAGCGAACACCGGGGAGCTGTTTTTT. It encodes CASSSANTGELFF.

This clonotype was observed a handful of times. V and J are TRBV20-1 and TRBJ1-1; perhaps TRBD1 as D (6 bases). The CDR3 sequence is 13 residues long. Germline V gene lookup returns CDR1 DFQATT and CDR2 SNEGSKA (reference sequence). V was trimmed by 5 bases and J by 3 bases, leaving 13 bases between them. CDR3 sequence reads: CSAGRGADTEAFF. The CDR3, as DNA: TGCAGTGCTGGACGGGGGGCGGACACTGAAGCTTTCTTT.

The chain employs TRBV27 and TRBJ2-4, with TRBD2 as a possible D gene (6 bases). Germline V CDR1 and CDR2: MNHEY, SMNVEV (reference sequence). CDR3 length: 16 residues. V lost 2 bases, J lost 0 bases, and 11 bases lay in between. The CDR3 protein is CASSLGLALAKNIQYF. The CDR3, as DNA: TGTGCCAGCAGTTTAGGGCTAGCGCTAGCCAAAAACATTCAGTACTTC.